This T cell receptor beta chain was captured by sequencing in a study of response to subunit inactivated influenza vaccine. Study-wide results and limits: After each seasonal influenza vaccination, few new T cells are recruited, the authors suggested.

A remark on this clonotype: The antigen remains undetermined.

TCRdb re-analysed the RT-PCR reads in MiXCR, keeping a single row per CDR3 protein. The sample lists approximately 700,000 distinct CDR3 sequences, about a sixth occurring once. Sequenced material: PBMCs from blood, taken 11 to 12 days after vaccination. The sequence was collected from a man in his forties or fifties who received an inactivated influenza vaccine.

DNA of the CDR3: TGTGCCAGCAGTGACAGTAACAATCAGCCCCAGCATTTT. It encodes CASSDSNNQPQHF. V gene TRBV12-3 or TRBV12-4 combines with J gene TRBJ1-5; D might be TRBD1 (5 bases). The V gene lost 5 bases and the J gene lost 3 bases, with 8 bases spanning the gap. The CDR3 is 13 amino acids.